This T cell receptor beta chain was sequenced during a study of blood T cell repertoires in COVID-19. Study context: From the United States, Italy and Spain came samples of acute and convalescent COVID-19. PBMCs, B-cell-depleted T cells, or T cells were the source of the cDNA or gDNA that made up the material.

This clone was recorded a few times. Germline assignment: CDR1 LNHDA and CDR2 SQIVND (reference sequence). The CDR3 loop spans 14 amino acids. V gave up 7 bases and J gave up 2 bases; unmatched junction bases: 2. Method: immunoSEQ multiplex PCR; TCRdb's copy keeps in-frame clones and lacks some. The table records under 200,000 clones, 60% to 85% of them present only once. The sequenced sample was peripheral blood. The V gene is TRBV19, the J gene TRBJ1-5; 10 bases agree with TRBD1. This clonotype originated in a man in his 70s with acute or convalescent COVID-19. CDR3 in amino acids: CASTGTGGNQPQHF. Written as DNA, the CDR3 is TGTGCCAGTACCGGGACAGGGGGCAATCAGCCCCAGCATTTT.